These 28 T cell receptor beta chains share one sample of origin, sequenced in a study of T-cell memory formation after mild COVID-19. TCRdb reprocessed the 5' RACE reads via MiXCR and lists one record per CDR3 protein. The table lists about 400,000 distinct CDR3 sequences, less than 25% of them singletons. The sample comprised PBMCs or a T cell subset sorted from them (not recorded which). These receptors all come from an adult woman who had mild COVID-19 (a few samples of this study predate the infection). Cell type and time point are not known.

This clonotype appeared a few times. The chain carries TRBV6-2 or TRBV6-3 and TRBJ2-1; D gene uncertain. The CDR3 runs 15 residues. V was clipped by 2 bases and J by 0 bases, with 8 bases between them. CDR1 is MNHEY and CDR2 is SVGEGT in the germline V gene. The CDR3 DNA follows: TGTGCCAGCAGTTACGGCGGCAACTCCTACAATGAGCAGTTCTTC. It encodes CASSYGGNSYNEQFF.

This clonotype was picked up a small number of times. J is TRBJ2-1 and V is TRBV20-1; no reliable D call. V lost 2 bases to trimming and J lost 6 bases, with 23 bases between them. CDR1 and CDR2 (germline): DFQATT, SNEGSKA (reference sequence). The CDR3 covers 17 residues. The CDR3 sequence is CSARPSETWARTNEQFF. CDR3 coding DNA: TGCAGTGCTAGACCATCAGAGACTTGGGCCAGGACCAATGAGCAGTTCTTC.

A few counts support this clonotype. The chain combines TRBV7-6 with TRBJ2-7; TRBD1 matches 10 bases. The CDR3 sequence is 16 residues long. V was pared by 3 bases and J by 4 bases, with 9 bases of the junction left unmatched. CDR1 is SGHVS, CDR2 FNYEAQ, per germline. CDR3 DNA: TGTGCCAGCAGCTTGGGACAGGGGCTAAGCCAATACGAGCAGTACTTC. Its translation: CASSLGQGLSQYEQYF.

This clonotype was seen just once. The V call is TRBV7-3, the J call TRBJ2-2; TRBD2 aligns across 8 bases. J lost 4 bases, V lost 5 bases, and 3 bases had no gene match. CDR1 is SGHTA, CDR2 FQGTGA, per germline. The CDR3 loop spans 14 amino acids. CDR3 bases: TGTGCCAGCAGCCTAGGGACTAGCACCGGGGAGCTGTTTTTT. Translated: CASSLGTSTGELFF.

In DNA, the CDR3 is TGTGCCAGCTCACCGCGACAGGGTTTAACTCCCTACGAGCAGTACTTC. Protein product: CASSPRQGLTPYEQYF. J is TRBJ2-7 and V is TRBV18; 7 bases fit TRBD1. V trimming: 3 bases; J trimming: 2 bases; junction bases outside the gene matches: 10. Germline V gene lookup returns CDR1 KGHSH and CDR2 LQKENI. The CDR3 loop spans 16 amino acids.

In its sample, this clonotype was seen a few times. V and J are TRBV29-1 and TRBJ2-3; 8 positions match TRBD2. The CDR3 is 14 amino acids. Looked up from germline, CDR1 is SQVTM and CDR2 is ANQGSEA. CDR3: CGTGGPVPGDTQYF. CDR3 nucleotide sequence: TGCGGGACGGGGGGGCCAGTCCCCGGAGATACGCAGTATTTT.

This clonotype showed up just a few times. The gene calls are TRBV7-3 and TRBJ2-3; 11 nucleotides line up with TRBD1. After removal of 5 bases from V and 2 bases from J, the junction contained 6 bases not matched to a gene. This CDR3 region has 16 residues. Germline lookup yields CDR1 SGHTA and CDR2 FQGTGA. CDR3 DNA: TGTGCCAGCAGCCCCGGGACAGGGGGAGTCACAGATACGCAGTATTTT. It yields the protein CASSPGTGGVTDTQYF. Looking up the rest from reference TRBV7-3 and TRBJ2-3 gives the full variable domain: GAGVSQTPSNKVTEKGKYVELRCDPISGHTALYWYRQSLGQGPEFLIYFQGTGAADDSGLPNDRFFAVRPEGSVSTLKIQRTERGDSAVYLCASSPGTGGVTDTQYFGPGTRLTVL.

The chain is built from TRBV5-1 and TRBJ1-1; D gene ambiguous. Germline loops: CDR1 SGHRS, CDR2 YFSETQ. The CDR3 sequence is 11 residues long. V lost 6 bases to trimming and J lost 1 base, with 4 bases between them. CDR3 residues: CASIKNTEAFF. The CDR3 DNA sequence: TGCGCCAGCATCAAGAACACTGAAGCTTTCTTT.

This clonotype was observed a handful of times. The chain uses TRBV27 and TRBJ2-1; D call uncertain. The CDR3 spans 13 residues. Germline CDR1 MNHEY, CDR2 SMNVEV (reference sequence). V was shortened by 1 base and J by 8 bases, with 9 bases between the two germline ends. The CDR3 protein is CASSLFIQDEQFF. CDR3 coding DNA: TGTGCCAGCAGTTTATTCATTCAGGATGAGCAGTTCTTC.

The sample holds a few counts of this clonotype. The CDR3 coding sequence is TGTGCCAGCAGTGAAGCTTCGGGCTCTGAAGCTTTCTTT. It encodes CASSEASGSEAFF. The rearrangement links TRBV6-1 to TRBJ1-1; D ambiguous. Trimming stripped 0 bases from V and 6 bases from J, with 8 bases between. Germline CDR1 reads MNHNS; CDR2 reads SASEGT. The CDR3 spans 13 residues.

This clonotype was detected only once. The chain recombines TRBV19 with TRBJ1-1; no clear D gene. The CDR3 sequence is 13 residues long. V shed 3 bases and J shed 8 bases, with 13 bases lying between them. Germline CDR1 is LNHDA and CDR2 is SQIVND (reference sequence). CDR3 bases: TGTGCCAGTAGTATGCCGGCGGGGTTGGAAGCTTTCTTT. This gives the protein CASSMPAGLEAFF.

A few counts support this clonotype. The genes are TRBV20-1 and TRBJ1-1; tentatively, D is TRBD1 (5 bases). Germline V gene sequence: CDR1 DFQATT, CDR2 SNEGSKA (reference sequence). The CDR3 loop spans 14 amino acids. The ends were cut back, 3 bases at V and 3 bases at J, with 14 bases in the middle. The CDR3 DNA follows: TGCAGTGCTAGGTTTAGGGGTAGGGACACTGAAGCTTTCTTT. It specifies CSARFRGRDTEAFF.

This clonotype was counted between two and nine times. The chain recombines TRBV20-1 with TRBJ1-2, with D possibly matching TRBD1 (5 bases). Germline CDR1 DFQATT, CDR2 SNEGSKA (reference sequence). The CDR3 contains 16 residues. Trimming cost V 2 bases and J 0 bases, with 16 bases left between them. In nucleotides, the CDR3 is TGCAGTGCTAGAAAGGGAGGGGCAACAGCTAACTATGGCTACACCTTC. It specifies CSARKGGATANYGYTF.

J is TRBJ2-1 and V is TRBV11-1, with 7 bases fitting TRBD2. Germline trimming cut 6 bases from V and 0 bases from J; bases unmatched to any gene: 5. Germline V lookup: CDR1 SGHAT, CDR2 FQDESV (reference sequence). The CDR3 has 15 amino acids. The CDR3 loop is CASSRSGNSYNEQFF. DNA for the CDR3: TGTGCCAGCAGTCGAAGCGGGAACTCCTACAATGAGCAGTTCTTC. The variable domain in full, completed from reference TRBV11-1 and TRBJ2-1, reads EAEVAQSPRYKITEKSQAVAFWCDPISGHATLYWYRQILGQGPELLVQFQDESVVDDSQLPKDRFSAERLKGVDSTLKIQPAELGDSAMYLCASSRSGNSYNEQFFGPGTRLTVL.

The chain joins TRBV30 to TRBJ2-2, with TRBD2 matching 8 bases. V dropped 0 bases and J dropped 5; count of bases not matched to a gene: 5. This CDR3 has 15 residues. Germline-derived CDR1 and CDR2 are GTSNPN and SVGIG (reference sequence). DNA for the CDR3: TGTGCCTGGAGTGTAACCCGGGGGGGAACCGGGGAGCTGTTTTTT. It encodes CAWSVTRGGTGELFF.

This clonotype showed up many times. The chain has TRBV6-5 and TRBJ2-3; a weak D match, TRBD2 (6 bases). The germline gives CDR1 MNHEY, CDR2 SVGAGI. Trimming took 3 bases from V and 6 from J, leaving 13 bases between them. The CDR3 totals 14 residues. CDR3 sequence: CASSYSGRRDTQYF. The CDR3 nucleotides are TGTGCCAGCAGTTATAGCGGAAGGCGGGATACGCAGTATTTT.

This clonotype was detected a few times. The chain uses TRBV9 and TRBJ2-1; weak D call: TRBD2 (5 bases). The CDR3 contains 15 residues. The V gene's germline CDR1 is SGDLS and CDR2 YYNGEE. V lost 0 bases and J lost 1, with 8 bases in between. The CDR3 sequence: CASSVVRRSYNEQFF. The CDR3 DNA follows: TGTGCCAGCAGCGTAGTAAGGAGGTCCTACAATGAGCAGTTCTTC.

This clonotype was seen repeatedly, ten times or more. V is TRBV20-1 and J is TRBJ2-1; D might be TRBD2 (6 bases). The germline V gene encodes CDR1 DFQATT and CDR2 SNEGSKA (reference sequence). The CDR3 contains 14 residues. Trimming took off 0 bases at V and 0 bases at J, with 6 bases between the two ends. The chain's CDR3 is CSARDGSSYNEQFF. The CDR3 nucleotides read TGCAGTGCTAGAGACGGGAGCTCCTACAATGAGCAGTTCTTC.

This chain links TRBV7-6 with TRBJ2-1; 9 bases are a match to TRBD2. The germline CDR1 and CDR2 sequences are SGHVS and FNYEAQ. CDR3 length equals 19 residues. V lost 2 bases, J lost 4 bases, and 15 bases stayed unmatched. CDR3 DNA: TGTGCCAGCAGCTTAAATCTTTTAGGAGCGGGAGGCCGGTACAATGAGCAGTTCTTC. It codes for CASSLNLLGAGGRYNEQFF.

CDR3 residues: CASSLDEAARGYTF. CDR3 DNA sequence: TGTGCCAGCAGCTTAGATGAAGCCGCTAGAGGCTACACCTTC. This chain uses TRBV7-8 with TRBJ1-2, with unresolved D. The CDR3 contains 14 residues. Trimming shortened V by 1 base and J by 8 bases, and 14 bases separated the two germline ends. Looked up from germline, CDR1 is SGHVS and CDR2 is FQNEAQ.

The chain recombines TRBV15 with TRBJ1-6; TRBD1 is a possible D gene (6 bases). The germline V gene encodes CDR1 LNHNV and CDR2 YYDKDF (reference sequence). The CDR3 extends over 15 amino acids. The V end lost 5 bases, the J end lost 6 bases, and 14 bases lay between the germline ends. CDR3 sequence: CATSLIGGGNSPLHF. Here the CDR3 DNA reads TGTGCCACCAGCTTAATAGGGGGTGGTAATTCACCCCTCCACTTT.

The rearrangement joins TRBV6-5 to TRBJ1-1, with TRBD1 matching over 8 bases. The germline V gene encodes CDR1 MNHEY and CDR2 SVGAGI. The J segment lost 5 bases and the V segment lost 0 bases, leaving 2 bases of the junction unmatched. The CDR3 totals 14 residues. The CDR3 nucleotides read TGTGCCAGCAGTTACTCGACAGGGGTTACTGAAGCTTTCTTT. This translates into CASSYSTGVTEAFF.

CDR3 sequence (DNA): TGCGCCAGCAGCCCGACCTCGGCATTAGAGCAGTTCTTC. This sequence encodes CASSPTSALEQFF. The V gene is TRBV5-1, the J gene TRBJ2-1, with D hard to call. V lost 4 bases and J 10 bases, leaving 15 bases between the germline ends. There are 13 residues in the CDR3. Germline V gives CDR1 SGHRS, CDR2 YFSETQ.

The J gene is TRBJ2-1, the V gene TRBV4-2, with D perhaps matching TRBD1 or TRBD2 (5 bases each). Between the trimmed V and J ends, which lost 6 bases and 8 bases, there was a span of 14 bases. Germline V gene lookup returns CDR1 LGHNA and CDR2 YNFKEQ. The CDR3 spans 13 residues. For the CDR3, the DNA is TGTGCCAGCAGACGAAAACTAGGGGATGAGCAGTTCTTC. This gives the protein CASRRKLGDEQFF.

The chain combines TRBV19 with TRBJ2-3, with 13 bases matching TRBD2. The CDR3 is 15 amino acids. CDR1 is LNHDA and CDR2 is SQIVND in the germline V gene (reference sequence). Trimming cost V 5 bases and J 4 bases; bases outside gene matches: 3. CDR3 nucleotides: TGTGCCAGTAGTGGACTAGCGGGAGTGCCAGATACGCAGTATTTT. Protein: CASSGLAGVPDTQYF.

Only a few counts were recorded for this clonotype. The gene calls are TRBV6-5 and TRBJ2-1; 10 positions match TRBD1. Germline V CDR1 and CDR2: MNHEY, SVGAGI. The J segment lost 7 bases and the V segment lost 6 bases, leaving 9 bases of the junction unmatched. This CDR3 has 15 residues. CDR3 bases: TGTGCCAGCAGACACGACAGGGGGCAAAAGAATGAGCAGTTCTTC. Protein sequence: CASRHDRGQKNEQFF.

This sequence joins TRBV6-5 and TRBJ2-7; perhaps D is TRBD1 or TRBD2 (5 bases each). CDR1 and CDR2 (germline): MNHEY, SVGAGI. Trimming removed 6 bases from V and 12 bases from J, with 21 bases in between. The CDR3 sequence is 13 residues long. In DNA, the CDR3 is TGTGCCAGCAGAACCTCCGGGACCCCAGGGACGTACTTC. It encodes CASRTSGTPGTYF.

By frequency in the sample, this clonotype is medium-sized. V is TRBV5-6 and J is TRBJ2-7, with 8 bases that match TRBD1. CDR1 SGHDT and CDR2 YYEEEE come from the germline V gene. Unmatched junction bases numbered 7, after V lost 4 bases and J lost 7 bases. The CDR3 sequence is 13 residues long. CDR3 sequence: CASSADRVREQYF. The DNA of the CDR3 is TGTGCCAGCAGCGCGGACAGGGTGCGGGAGCAGTACTTC.